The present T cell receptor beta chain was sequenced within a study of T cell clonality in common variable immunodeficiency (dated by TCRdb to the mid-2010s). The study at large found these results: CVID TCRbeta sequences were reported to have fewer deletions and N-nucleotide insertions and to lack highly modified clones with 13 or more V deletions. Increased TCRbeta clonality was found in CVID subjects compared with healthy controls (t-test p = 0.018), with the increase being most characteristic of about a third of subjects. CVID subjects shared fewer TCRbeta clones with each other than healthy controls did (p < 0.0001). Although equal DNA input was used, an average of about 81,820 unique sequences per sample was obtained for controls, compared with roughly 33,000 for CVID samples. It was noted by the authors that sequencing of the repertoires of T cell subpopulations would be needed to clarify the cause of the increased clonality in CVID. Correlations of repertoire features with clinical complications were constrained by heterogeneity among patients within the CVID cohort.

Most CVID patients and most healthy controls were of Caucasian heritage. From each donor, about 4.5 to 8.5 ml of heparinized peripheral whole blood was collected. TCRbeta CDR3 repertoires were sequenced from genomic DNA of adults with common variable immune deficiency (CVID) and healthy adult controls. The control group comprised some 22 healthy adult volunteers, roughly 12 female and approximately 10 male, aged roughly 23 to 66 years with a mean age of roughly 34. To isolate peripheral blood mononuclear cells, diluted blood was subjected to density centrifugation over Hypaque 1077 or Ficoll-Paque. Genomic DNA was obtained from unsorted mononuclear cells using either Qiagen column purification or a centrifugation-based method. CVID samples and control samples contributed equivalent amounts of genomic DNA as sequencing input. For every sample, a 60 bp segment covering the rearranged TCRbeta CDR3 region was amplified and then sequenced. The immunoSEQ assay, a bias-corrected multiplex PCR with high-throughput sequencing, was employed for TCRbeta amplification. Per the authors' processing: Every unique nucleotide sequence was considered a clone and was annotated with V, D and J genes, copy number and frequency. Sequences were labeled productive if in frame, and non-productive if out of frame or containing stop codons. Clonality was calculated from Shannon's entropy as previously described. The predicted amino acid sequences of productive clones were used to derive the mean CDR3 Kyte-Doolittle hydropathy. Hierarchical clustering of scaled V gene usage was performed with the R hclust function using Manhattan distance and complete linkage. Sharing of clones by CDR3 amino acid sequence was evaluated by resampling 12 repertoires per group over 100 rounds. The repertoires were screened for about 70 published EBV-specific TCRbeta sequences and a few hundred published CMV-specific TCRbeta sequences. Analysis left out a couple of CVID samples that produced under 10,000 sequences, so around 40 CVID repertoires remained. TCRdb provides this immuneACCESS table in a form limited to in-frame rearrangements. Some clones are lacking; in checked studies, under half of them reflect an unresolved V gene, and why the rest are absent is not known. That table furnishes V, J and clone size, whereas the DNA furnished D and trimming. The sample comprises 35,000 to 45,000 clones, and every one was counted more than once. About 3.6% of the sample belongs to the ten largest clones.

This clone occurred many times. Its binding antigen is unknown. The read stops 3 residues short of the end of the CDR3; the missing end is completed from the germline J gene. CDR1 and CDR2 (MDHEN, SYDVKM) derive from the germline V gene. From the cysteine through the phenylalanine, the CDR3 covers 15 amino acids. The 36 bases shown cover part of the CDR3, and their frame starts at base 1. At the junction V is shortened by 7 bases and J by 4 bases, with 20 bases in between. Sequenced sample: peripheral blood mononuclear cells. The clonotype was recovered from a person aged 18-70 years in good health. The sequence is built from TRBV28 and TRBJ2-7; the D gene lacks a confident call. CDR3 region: CASTTMNRRNYEQYF. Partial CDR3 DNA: TGTGCCAGCACCACGATGAACAGACGGAATTACGAG.